The 15 T cell receptor beta chains below all came from one sample that was sequenced in a study of cytomegalovirus exposure and HLA in healthy donors. In the PCR, 60 Vbeta and 13 Jbeta primers were used. The repertoire was sequenced with immunoSEQ multiplex PCR; TCRdb's copy has only in-frame clones and lacks some. Of around 210,000 clones listed, 82% are singletons. The material sequenced was PBMCs. Receptors were obtained from a woman in her 40s in good health and CMV-seronegative.

The chain couples TRBV7-9 to TRBJ2-5, with D uncertain. This CDR3 is 14 amino acids long. Germline V gene data show CDR1 as SEHNR and CDR2 as FQNEAQ (reference sequence). V shed 1 base and J shed 2 bases, with 8 bases lying between them. The CDR3 bases are TGTGCCAGCAGCTTAGTAACAGTACAAGAGACCCAGTACTTC. Translation: CASSLVTVQETQYF.

The CDR3 nucleotides are TGTGCCTGGAGTGTACAGAGAACTGAAGCTTTCTTT. It specifies CAWSVQRTEAFF. This chain uses TRBV30 with TRBJ1-1; no definite D call. Between the trimmed V and J ends, which lost 0 bases and 5 bases, there was a span of 7 bases. The CDR3 covers 12 residues. CDR1 is GTSNPN, CDR2 SVGIG, per germline (reference sequence).

This chain joins TRBV10-3 and TRBJ2-3; D perhaps matches TRBD2 (7 bases). Trimming shortened V by 3 bases and J by 5 bases, and 21 bases separated the two germline ends. CDR3 length: 17 residues. Germline V CDR1 and CDR2: ENHRY, SYGVKD. This CDR3 is CAISDPRGGGPIDTQYF. The CDR3 nucleotides read TGTGCCATCAGTGACCCGAGGGGGGGAGGGCCCATAGATACGCAGTATTTT.

This clone came up once. The genes are TRBV28 and TRBJ2-7; 7 bases match TRBD2. Trimming cost V 2 bases and J 2 bases; bases outside gene matches: 3. CDR3 length: 14 residues. Looked up from germline, CDR1 is MDHEN and CDR2 is SYDVKM. The CDR3 sequence is CASSLQGLTYEQYF. DNA of the CDR3: TGTGCCAGCAGTTTACAGGGACTAACCTACGAGCAGTACTTC.

V gene TRBV30 combines with J gene TRBJ1-2; D perhaps matches TRBD1 (5 bases). The CDR3 is made up of 12 amino acids. The V and J ends lost 0 bases and 8 bases respectively, with 10 bases between them. CDR1 and CDR2 from the germline V gene are GTSNPN and SVGIG (reference sequence). CDR3 sequence (DNA): TGTGCCTGGAGTGTGGCCAGGGCGGGCTACACCTTC. It is translated as CAWSVARAGYTF.

The genes are TRBV7-8 and TRBJ2-2; 7 bases agree with TRBD2. Per germline, CDR1 SGHVS and CDR2 FQNEAQ. After removal of 3 bases from V and 9 bases from J, the junction contained 7 bases not matched to a gene. The CDR3 length is 14 residues. The CDR3 DNA reads as TGTGCCAGCAGCTTGGGCGGGAGAAAGTGGGAGCTGTTTTTT. This codes for CASSLGGRKWELFF. The variable domain in full, completed from reference TRBV7-8 and TRBJ2-2, reads GAGVSQSPRYKVAKRGQDVALRCDPISGHVSLFWYQQALGQGPEFLTYFQNEAQLDKSGLPSDRFFAERPEGSVSTLKIQRTQQEDSAVYLCASSLGGRKWELFFGEGSRLTVL.

The V call is TRBV5-1, the J call TRBJ2-5; 9 positions match TRBD2. J was trimmed by 1 base and V by 1 base; bases with no gene match: 8. The V gene's germline CDR1 is SGHRS and CDR2 YFSETQ. The CDR3 runs to 17 residues. The CDR3 sequence is CASSLLPSGTLQETQYF. Here the CDR3 DNA reads TGCGCCAGCAGCTTGTTACCTAGCGGGACACTCCAAGAGACCCAGTACTTC.

This chain joins TRBV9 and TRBJ2-7; D perhaps matches TRBD1 (8 bases). CDR3 length equals 16 residues. V lost 2 bases and J 2 bases, leaving 17 bases between the germline ends. Germline assignment: CDR1 SGDLS and CDR2 YYNGEE. CDR3 region: CASSVTGGALAYEQYF. CDR3 DNA sequence: TGTGCCAGCAGCGTTACAGGGGGGGCGCTGGCCTACGAGCAGTACTTC.

The chain recombines TRBV4-2 with TRBJ2-5; no definite D call. The CDR3 has 14 amino acids. Deletions cut 1 base from V and 1 base from J, with 7 bases between. From germline, CDR1 is LGHNA and CDR2 YNFKEQ. CDR3 region: CASSQVGIQETQYF. CDR3 DNA sequence: TGTGCCAGCAGCCAAGTCGGTATCCAAGAGACCCAGTACTTC.

The chain couples TRBV27 to TRBJ2-5; D might be TRBD2 (5 bases). The DNA end is a closer match to TRBJ2-7, so the J assignment may be wrong. The germline gives CDR1 MNHEY, CDR2 SMNVEV (reference sequence). The CDR3 has 16 amino acids. For the CDR3, the DNA is TGTGCCAGCAGTTTAGGTTATGGAGGACCCTCCTACGAGCAGTACTTC. Protein product: CASSLGYGGPSYEQYF.

The rearrangement joins TRBV27 to TRBJ2-2, with 7 positions matching TRBD2. In germline, CDR1 is MNHEY, CDR2 SMNVEV (reference sequence). The CDR3 length is 17 residues. Unmatched junction bases numbered 12, after V lost 6 bases and J lost 2 bases. CDR3 sequence reads: CASSPRGGRENTGELFF. CDR3 DNA: TGTGCCAGCAGCCCCCGGGGAGGGCGGGAAAACACCGGGGAGCTGTTTTTT.

CDR3: CASRRGQGTFGYTF. CDR3 nucleotide sequence: TGTGCCAGCAGGCGAGGACAGGGGACTTTTGGCTACACCTTC. The J gene is TRBJ1-2, the V gene TRBV28; TRBD1 matches at 9 bases. V lost 6 bases to trimming and J lost 7 bases; unmatched junction nucleotides: 9. Germline CDR1 MDHEN, CDR2 SYDVKM. CDR3 length equals 14 residues.

This chain joins TRBV6-5 and TRBJ1-5; 7 bases fit TRBD1. Germline V gene sequence: CDR1 MNHEY, CDR2 SVGAGI. V was pared by 4 bases and J by 6 bases, with 3 bases of the junction left unmatched. The CDR3 covers 13 residues. The CDR3 loop reads CASSSNRGQPQHF. Here the CDR3 DNA reads TGTGCCAGCAGTTCCAACAGGGGTCAGCCCCAGCATTTT.

The chain is built from TRBV6-1 and TRBJ1-4; possible D gene TRBD1, 6 bases. Germline V gene data show CDR1 as MNHNS and CDR2 as SASEGT. Between the trimmed V and J ends, which lost 6 bases and 7 bases, there was a span of 15 bases. There are 14 residues in the CDR3. The CDR3 sequence: CASRSDSWGEKLFF. The CDR3 DNA follows: TGTGCCAGCAGATCGGACAGCTGGGGTGAAAAACTGTTTTTT.

The chain employs TRBV9 and TRBJ2-2; TRBD2 matches 8 bases. Trimming at V came to 4 bases and at J to 4 bases, leaving 9 bases not matched to a gene. The CDR3 length is 16 residues. Germline V lookup: CDR1 SGDLS, CDR2 YYNGEE. In nucleotides, the CDR3 is TGTGCCAGCAGCCCTGGGCTAGCGGGCTTCACCGGGGAGCTGTTTTTT. Its translation: CASSPGLAGFTGELFF.